This TCR beta chain comes out of a study of molecular identifiers for immune sequencing clone quantification. This clonotype showed up many times. Its antigen remains unknown. Study-level results: Detectable among 800,000 to 1,000,000 naive cells, according to reports, was Jurkat TCR RNA spiked in from one cell.

Bulk TCR libraries used previously described methods and listed TCR primers. TCRdb fed the PCR reads into MiXCR, producing one record per CDR3 protein. This table holds over 600,000 distinct CDR3 sequences, just under 20% found once. This CDR3 region has 16 residues. Germline values: CDR1 SEHNR, CDR2 FQNEAQ (reference sequence). V was pared by 4 bases and J by 4 bases, with 9 bases of the junction left unmatched. The TCR originated in a human donor in good health. Some libraries in this study had Jurkat cell RNA spiked in. The gene calls are TRBV7-9 and TRBJ2-3; TRBD1 aligns across 9 bases. The sequenced sample was naive CD8+ T cells from blood, with Jurkat cell RNA spiked in. As for subset: FACS-sorted CD8+CD4-CCR7+CD45RA+ naive T cells. The CDR3 sequence is CASSSRDRGSPDTQYF. The CDR3 region has the DNA TGTGCCAGCAGCTCTCGAGACAGGGGGTCCCCAGATACGCAGTATTTT.